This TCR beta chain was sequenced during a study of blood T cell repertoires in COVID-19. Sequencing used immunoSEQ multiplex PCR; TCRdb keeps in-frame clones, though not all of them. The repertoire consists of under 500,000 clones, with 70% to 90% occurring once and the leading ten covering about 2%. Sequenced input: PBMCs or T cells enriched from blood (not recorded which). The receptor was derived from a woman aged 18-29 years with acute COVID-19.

In DNA, the CDR3 is TGTGCCAGCAGTTATTTGGGGCAGAACCTCTATGGCTACACCTTC. Its protein is CASSYLGQNLYGYTF. The chain couples TRBV6-5 to TRBJ1-2, with D possibly matching TRBD1 (5 bases). The germline gives CDR1 MNHEY, CDR2 SVGAGI. Between the trimmed V and J ends, which lost 3 bases and 4 bases, there was a span of 15 bases. The CDR3 covers 15 residues.